The rows below give T cell receptor beta chains drawn from one sample of a study of metastatic and nonmetastatic thyroid tumors. TCRdb redid the clone calls on the PCR reads using MiXCR. The sample carries 29,000 or so clones, roughly 4.2% recorded once. The sample was blood. Receptors were obtained from a female donor with papillary thyroid cancer or a benign thyroid nodule (not recorded which). Some clones in this sample may be carry-over from other donors' samples. Both conserved end residues are part of each CDR3. Fields, in order: CDR3 protein, CDR3 DNA, V gene, J gene, clone size, D gene. The D gene is left open where the match is weak. Clone size appears in some rows only: once, few, many, or a class for an expanded clone.

CASRVGTGVSYEQYF	TGTGCCAGCAGGGTAGGGACAGGGGTATCGTACGAGCAGTACTTC	TRBV6-1	TRBJ2-7	NA	TRBD1
CASSIGTLTTEAFF	TGTGCCAGCAGCATCGGGACATTGACCACTGAAGCTTTCTTT	TRBV7-3	TRBJ1-1	few	NA
CASSDPSLSGGRYEQYF	TGTGCCAGCAGTGACCCGAGCCTCTCGGGAGGCAGGTACGAGCAGTACTTC	TRBV6-1	TRBJ2-7	many	TRBD2
CASSLPRRGYTF	TGTGCCAGCAGTTTACCCCGGCGGGGCTACACCTTC	TRBV27	TRBJ1-2	NA	NA
CASNSNGPSYEQYF	TGTGCCAGCAACTCGAACGGTCCGTCCTACGAGCAGTACTTC	TRBV7-6	TRBJ2-7	NA	NA
CSAYRAGGYTF	TGCAGTGCCTACAGGGCAGGGGGCTACACCTTC	TRBV20-1	TRBJ1-2	many	NA
CASSLILAGALGNEQFF	TGTGCCAGCAGTTTAATTTTAGCGGGAGCTCTCGGGAATGAGCAGTTCTTC	TRBV28	TRBJ2-1	many	TRBD2
CSARDQSGRYTDTQYF	TGCAGTGCTAGAGATCAAAGCGGGCGATACACAGATACGCAGTATTTT	TRBV20-1	TRBJ2-3	medium-sized	NA
CASSEGVGSPYEQYF	TGTGCCAGCAGTGAAGGGGTCGGGAGCCCCTACGAGCAGTACTTC	TRBV6-1	TRBJ2-7	NA	NA
CASSDWQGNTEAFF	TGTGCCAGCAGCGACTGGCAGGGGAACACTGAAGCTTTCTTT	TRBV6-1	TRBJ1-1	few	NA
CATFVRTGMLRSPLHF	TGTGCCACCTTCGTGAGGACAGGAATGTTAAGGTCACCCCTCCACTTT	TRBV24-1	TRBJ1-6	many	TRBD1
CASSRQTNYGYTF	TGTGCCAGCAGTCGACAGACTAACTATGGCTACACCTTC	TRBV6-1	TRBJ1-2	few	NA
CASKTGTYEQYF	TGTGCCAGCAAAACTGGAACCTACGAGCAGTACTTC	TRBV27	TRBJ2-7	few	NA
CASRAGQAYEQYF	TGTGCCAGCAGAGCGGGACAGGCCTACGAGCAGTACTTC	TRBV12-3/TRBV12-4	TRBJ2-7	few	NA
CASTGSNSGNTIYF	TGTGCCAGCACTGGGTCCAACTCTGGAAACACCATATATTTT	TRBV2	TRBJ1-3	many	NA
CARRLDRDGNTIYF	TGTGCCAGAAGATTAGACAGGGACGGAAACACCATATATTTT	TRBV11-2	TRBJ1-3	few	TRBD1
CASSPRPLNTEAFF	TGCGCCAGCAGCCCTAGGCCCCTGAACACTGAAGCTTTCTTT	TRBV5-1	TRBJ1-1	few	NA
CASSDQEGTGELFF	TGCGCCAGCAGTGACCAGGAGGGGACCGGGGAGCTGTTTTTT	TRBV10-2	TRBJ2-2	many	NA
CASRPGYQPQHF	TGTGCCAGCAGACCAGGGTATCAGCCCCAGCATTTT	TRBV6-1	TRBJ1-5	NA	NA
CASSQDLRTVQETQYF	TGTGCCAGCAGCCAAGATTTAAGGACAGTCCAAGAGACCCAGTACTTC	TRBV14	TRBJ2-5	few	NA
CASSLALAGDEQYF	TGTGCCAGCAGCTTGGCTCTAGCGGGAGACGAGCAGTACTTC	TRBV11-3	TRBJ2-7	many	TRBD2
CASSLAWTGGGYTF	TGTGCCAGCAGCTTAGCATGGACAGGGGGAGGCTACACCTTC	TRBV7-9	TRBJ1-2	NA	TRBD1
CASSIGLSYGYTF	TGTGCCAGTAGTATAGGCCTTTCCTATGGCTACACCTTC	TRBV19	TRBJ1-2	many	NA
CASSLGPTVQDEQSF	TGCGCCAGCAGCTTGGGCCCGACAGTGCAGGATGAGCAGTCCTTC	TRBV5-1	TRBJ2-1	NA	NA
CASSWGTGGRNTEAFF	TGTGCCAGCAGTTGGGGGACAGGGGGTCGGAACACTGAAGCTTTCTTT	TRBV12-3/TRBV12-4	TRBJ1-1	few	TRBD1
CASRISGQGTGELFF	TGTGCCAGCCGTATATCGGGACAGGGCACCGGGGAGCTGTTTTTT	TRBV6-1	TRBJ2-2	many	TRBD1
CSARALAGAYEQYF	TGCAGTGCTAGAGCACTAGCGGGGGCCTACGAGCAGTACTTC	TRBV20-1	TRBJ2-7	many	TRBD2
CASSSHRDRTYEQYF	TGTGCCAGCAGCTCGCACCGGGACAGGACCTACGAGCAGTACTTC	TRBV9	TRBJ2-7	many	TRBD1
CASSPRQGLSGNTIYF	TGTGCCAGCTCACCACGACAGGGCCTCTCTGGAAACACCATATATTTT	TRBV18	TRBJ1-3	many	TRBD1
CASSWSVTGELFF	TGTGCCAGCAGTTGGTCCGTCACCGGGGAGCTGTTTTTT	TRBV12-3/TRBV12-4	TRBJ2-2	few	NA
CATSRDGGNSPLHF	TGTGCCACCAGCAGAGATGGGGGGAATTCACCCCTCCACTTT	TRBV15	TRBJ1-6	few	NA
CASSHPNRLNTEAFF	TGCGCCAGCAGCCATCCGAACAGATTGAACACTGAAGCTTTCTTT	TRBV5-1	TRBJ1-1	many	NA
CASSLGLIRDVSTYNEQFF	TGTGCCAGCAGTTTAGGACTAATAAGGGACGTAAGTACCTACAATGAGCAGTTCTTC	TRBV28	TRBJ2-1	many	NA
CASSDRAFNEQYF	TGCGCCAGCAGCGACAGGGCTTTTAACGAGCAGTACTTC	TRBV5-1	TRBJ2-7	many	TRBD1
CSARHRATNEKLFF	TGCAGTGCTCGTCACAGGGCAACTAATGAAAAACTGTTTTTT	TRBV20-1	TRBJ1-4	few	NA
CAVGWAEETLGNEQFF	TGTGCCGTGGGATGGGCCGAGGAAACCCTTGGCAATGAGCAGTTCTTC	TRBV30	TRBJ2-1	once	NA
CASSRNSGESYEQYF	TGTGCCAGCAGCCGTAACTCCGGGGAGTCCTACGAGCAGTACTTC	TRBV11-2	TRBJ2-7	few	NA
CASRRDSSEKLFF	TGTGCCAGCAGGAGAGACAGCTCTGAAAAACTGTTTTTT	TRBV6-1	TRBJ1-4	many	NA
CASSDRVDTEAFF	TGCGCCAGTAGCGACAGGGTGGACACTGAAGCTTTCTTT	TRBV5-1	TRBJ1-1	few	TRBD1
CASSLTGYGYTF	TGTGCCAGCAGTCTGACAGGGTATGGCTACACCTTC	TRBV28	TRBJ1-2	few	TRBD1
CASSSGTVYDEQYF	TGTGCCAGCAGTTCCGGGACAGTCTATGACGAGCAGTACTTC	TRBV6-2/TRBV6-3	TRBJ2-7	many	TRBD1
CASSHWGGGEETQYF	TGCGCCAGCAGCCATTGGGGGGGAGGCGAAGAGACCCAGTACTTC	TRBV4-1	TRBJ2-5	many	TRBD2
CASSLLGSNTEAFF	TGTGCCAGCAGTTTGTTGGGATCGAACACTGAAGCTTTCTTT	TRBV27	TRBJ1-1	medium-sized	NA
CSARIQGQNSGANVLTF	TGCAGTGCTAGGATTCAGGGGCAAAATTCTGGGGCCAACGTCCTGACTTTC	TRBV20-1	TRBJ2-6	few	NA
CATSRVLAGGETQYF	TGTGCCACCAGCAGAGTACTAGCGGGAGGTGAGACCCAGTACTTC	TRBV15	TRBJ2-5	many	TRBD2
CASRNSNYGYTF	TGTGCCAGCCGCAACAGCAACTATGGCTACACCTTC	TRBV3-1	TRBJ1-2	few	NA
CASSSTSFGDYEQYF	TGTGCCAGCAGCTCTACTAGCTTTGGAGACTACGAGCAGTACTTC	TRBV12-3/TRBV12-4	TRBJ2-7	NA	NA
CASSFGQVGTQYF	TGCGCCAGCAGCTTTGGACAGGTCGGGACCCAGTACTTC	TRBV5-1	TRBJ2-5	many	TRBD1
CASSYRAGGTGELFF	TGTGCCAGCAGCTACCGGGCAGGGGGAACCGGGGAGCTGTTTTTT	TRBV7-2	TRBJ2-2	few	TRBD1
CSAILAISAKNIQYF	TGCAGTGCTATACTGGCCATCTCAGCCAAAAACATTCAGTACTTC	TRBV20-1	TRBJ2-4	many	NA
CASSLELRGGLDEQFF	TGTGCCAGCAGTTTAGAATTGAGGGGCGGATTGGATGAGCAGTTCTTC	TRBV12-3/TRBV12-4	TRBJ2-1	few	NA
CASSWSRVGETQYF	TGCGCCAGCAGCTGGTCGAGGGTTGGAGAGACCCAGTACTTC	TRBV5-1	TRBJ2-5	many	NA
CASSPDVF	TGTGCCAGCTCCCCGGATGTCTTC	TRBV9	TRBJ2-1	many	NA
CASIRGKLTGELFF	TGTGCCAGCATCCGGGGGAAGCTCACCGGGGAGCTGTTTTTT	TRBV6-1	TRBJ2-2	medium-sized	NA